What follows describes a single TCR beta chain. Its antigen remains unidentified. Within one base of it there is no much larger clone, and no base qualities were kept. The receptor library was made with RT-PCR. Sequencing instrument: NextSeq 550. Using fastp at Q25 and MiXCR, TCRdb reprocessed the public reads and kept productive beta chains. When rows share a CDR3 protein, they turn into one entry using the most common DNA and genes. The sample yields around 200,000 distinct CDR3 sequences; less than 50% were counted once. Together, the top ten hold roughly 11% of the sample. This entry belongs to a study of patients and donors after allogeneic stem cell transplantation (dated by TCRdb to about 2020). V is shortened by 4 bases, J by 3 bases, and the region joining them spans 11 bases. The CDR3 numbers 13 residues from cysteine through phenylalanine. Just CDR3 DNA is preserved here, 39 bases in frame from base 1. CDR1 and CDR2 are read off the germline V gene as SGHRS and YFSETQ.

Recombination connected TRBV5-1 to TRBJ2-7; no D gene call is confident. This sequence was found in a human donor who was either an allogeneic HSCT recipient or a stem cell or donor lymphocyte infusion donor (not recorded which). It is not recorded whose cells these are; they may come from a transplant donor. Specimen: blood, either unsorted or a sorted T cell fraction (not recorded which). The CDR3 protein: CASSPEALYEQYF. The sequenced DNA: TGCGCCAGCAGCCCAGAGGCCCTCTACGAGCAGTACTTC.